This T cell receptor (beta chain) was found in a study of T-cell memory formation after mild COVID-19. This clonotype has only a few counts. Its target is not known. General study results and limits: Some clones that responded turned up in pre-infection memory, which suggests that cross-reactive memory joined in. A second wave of clones peaked on day 37, and their SARS-CoV-2 specificity went unconfirmed. Clones contracting over day 15 to 85 were CD4/CD8 balanced, with later expanders leaning CD4+.

The CDR3 is made up of 13 amino acids. V dropped 0 bases and J dropped 7 bases, with 7 bases sitting between them. From 5'RACE with constant-segment primers came TCR alpha and TCR beta cDNA libraries that carried sample barcodes and UMIs. Each CDR3 protein is one row after TCRdb ran MiXCR on the 5' RACE reads. Among approximately 350,000 distinct CDR3 sequences listed, 10% to 15% were seen once. Sequenced: PBMCs or a T cell subset sorted from them (not recorded which). The gene calls are TRBV12-3 or TRBV12-4 and TRBJ1-5; D is uncertain. This clonotype originated in a young man who had mild COVID-19 (a few samples of this study predate the infection). Cell type and time point are not known. CDR3 sequence: CASSLALWQPQHF. CDR3 sequence (DNA): TGTGCCAGCAGTTTAGCGCTGTGGCAGCCCCAGCATTTT.